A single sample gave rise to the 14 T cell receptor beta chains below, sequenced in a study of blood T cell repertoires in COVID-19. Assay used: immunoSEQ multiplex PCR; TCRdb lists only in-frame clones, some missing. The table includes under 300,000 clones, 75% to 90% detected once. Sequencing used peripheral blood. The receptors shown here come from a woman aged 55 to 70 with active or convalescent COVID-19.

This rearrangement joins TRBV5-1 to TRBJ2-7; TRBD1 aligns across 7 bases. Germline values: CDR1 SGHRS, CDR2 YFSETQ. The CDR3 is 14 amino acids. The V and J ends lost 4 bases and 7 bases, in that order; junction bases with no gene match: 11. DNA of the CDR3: TGCGCCAGCAGCCCGGGACAGCCGTCCGGGGAGCAGTACTTC. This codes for CASSPGQPSGEQYF. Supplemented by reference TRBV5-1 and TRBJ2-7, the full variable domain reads KAGVTQTPRYLIKTRGQQVTLSCSPISGHRSVSWYQQTPGQGLQFLFEYFSETQRNKGNFPGRFSGRQFSNSRSEMNVSTLELGDSALYLCASSPGQPSGEQYFGPGTRLTVT.

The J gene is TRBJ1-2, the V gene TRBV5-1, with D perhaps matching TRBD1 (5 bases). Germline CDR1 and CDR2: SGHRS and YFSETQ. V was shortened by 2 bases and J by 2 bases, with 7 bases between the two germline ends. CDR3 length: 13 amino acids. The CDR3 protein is CASSFDRNYGYTF. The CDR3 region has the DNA TGCGCCAGCAGCTTTGACAGAAACTATGGCTACACCTTC.

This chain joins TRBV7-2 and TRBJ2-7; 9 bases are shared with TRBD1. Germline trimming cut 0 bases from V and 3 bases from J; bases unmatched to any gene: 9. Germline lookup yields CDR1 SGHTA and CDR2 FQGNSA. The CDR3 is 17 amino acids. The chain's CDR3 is CASSLASTGQGHYEQYF. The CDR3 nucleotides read TGTGCCAGCAGCTTAGCTTCTACCGGACAGGGGCACTACGAGCAGTACTTC.

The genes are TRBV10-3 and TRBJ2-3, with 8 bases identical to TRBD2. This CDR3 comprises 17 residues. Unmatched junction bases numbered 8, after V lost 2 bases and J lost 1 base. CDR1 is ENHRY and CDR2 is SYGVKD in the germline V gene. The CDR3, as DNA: TGTGCCATCAGTGAGCCTCTCGGGGGGGCCGGCACAGATACGCAGTATTTT. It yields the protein CAISEPLGGAGTDTQYF.

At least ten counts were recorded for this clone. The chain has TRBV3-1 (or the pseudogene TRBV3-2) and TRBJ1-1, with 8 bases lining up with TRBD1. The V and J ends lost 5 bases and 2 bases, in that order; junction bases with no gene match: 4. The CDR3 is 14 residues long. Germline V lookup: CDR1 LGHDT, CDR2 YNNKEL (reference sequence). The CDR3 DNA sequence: TGTGCCAGCAGCACCGGACAGGGTAACACTGAAGCTTTCTTT. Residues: CASSTGQGNTEAFF.

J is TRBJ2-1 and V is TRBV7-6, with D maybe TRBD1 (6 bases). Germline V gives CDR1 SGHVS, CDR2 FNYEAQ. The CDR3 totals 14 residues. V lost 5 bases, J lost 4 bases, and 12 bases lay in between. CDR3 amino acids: CASSLGQGYNEQFF. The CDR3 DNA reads TGTGCCAGCAGCCTGGGCCAGGGGTACAATGAGCAGTTCTTC.

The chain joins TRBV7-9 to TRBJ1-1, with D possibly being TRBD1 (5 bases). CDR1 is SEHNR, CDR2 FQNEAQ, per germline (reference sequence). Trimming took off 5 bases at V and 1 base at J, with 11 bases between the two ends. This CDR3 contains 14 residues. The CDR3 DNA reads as TGTGCCAGCAGCCGAGGGGACTCGAACACTGAAGCTTTCTTT. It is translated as CASSRGDSNTEAFF.

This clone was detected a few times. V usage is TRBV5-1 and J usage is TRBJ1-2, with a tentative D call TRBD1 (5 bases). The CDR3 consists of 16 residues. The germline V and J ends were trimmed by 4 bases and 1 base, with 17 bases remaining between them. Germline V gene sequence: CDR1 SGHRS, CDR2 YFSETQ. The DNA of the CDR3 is TGCGCCAGCAGCCCCGGTGGAGGGGACGGTAACTATGGCTACACCTTC. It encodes CASSPGGGDGNYGYTF.

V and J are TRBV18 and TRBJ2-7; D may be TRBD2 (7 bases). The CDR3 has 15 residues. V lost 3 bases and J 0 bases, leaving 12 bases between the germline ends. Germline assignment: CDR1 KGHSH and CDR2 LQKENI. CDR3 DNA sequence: TGTGCCAGCTCACCGGCGGGGGCCCCCTCCTACGAGCAGTACTTC. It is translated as CASSPAGAPSYEQYF.

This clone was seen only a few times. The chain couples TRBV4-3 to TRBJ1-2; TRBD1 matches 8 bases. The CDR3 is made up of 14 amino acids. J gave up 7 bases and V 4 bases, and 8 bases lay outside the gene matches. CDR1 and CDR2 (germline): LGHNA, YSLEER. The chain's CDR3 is CASSPTIDRGGYTF. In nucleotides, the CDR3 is TGCGCCAGCAGCCCCACAATTGACAGGGGTGGCTACACCTTC.

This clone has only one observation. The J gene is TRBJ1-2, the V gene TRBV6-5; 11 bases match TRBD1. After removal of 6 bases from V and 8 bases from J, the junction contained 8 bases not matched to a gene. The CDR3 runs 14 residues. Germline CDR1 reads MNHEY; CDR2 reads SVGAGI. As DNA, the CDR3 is TGTGCCAGCAGCCGGGACAGGGGGTCTGCCGGCTACACCTTC. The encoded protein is CASSRDRGSAGYTF.

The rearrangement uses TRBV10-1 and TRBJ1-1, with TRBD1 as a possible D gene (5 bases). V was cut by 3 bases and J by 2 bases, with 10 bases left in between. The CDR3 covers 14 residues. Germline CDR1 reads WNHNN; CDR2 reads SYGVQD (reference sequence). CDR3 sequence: CASSERTGNTEAFF. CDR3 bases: TGCGCCAGCAGTGAAAGAACAGGCAACACTGAAGCTTTCTTT.

This CDR3 is CASSQDGGREYF. In DNA form, the CDR3 reads TGCGCCAGCAGCCAAGATGGGGGGAGGGAGTACTTC. The chain recombines TRBV4-3 with TRBJ2-7, with TRBD2 matching over 7 bases. CDR1 and CDR2 from the germline V gene are LGHNA and YSLEER. Trimming cost V 0 bases and J 11 bases; bases outside gene matches: 4. This CDR3 has 12 amino acids.

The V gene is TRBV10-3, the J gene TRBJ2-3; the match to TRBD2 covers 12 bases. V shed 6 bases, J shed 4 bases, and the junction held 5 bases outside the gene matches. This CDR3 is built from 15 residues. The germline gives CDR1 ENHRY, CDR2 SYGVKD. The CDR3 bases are TGTGCCATCAGGCAGGGACTAGCGGGCGCAGATACGCAGTATTTT. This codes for CAIRQGLAGADTQYF.